These 19 T cell receptor beta chains were all obtained from the same sample, sequenced in a study of shared clonotypes between healthy human individuals. Produced via immunoSEQ multiplex PCR; TCRdb's table is partial and in-frame only. The repertoire holds approximately 2,300,000 clones, around 93% seen once, with approximately 0.39% in the top ten. Sequencing used naive CD4+ T cells from PBMCs. Specified subset: CD45RA+ positively selected. The receptor set was obtained from a young man in good health. Some clones in this sample may be carry-over from other donors' samples.

This clone showed up just once. DNA of the CDR3: TGTGCCAGCAGAAATGGACAGGGGGGCAATCAGCCCCAGCATTTT. Its protein product is CASRNGQGGNQPQHF. The gene calls are TRBV28 and TRBJ1-5; 10 bases fit TRBD1. CDR3 size: 15 residues. Germline V gene data show CDR1 as MDHEN and CDR2 as SYDVKM. The trim removed 6 bases at V and 2 bases at J, leaving 4 bases unmatched.

The chain is built from TRBV6-1 and TRBJ1-6, with no clear D. Germline-derived CDR1 and CDR2 are MNHNS and SASEGT. The ends were cut back, 4 bases at V and 9 bases at J, with 10 bases in the middle. There are 13 residues in the CDR3. The CDR3 DNA follows: TGTGCCAGCAGTGTCGGCGAGGGTTCACCCCTCCACTTT. It translates to CASSVGEGSPLHF.

The rearrangement uses TRBV28 and TRBJ2-5; D is perhaps TRBD2 (5 bases). Trimming removed 4 bases at V and 5 bases at J, with 11 bases between. This CDR3 is 13 amino acids long. Per the germline V gene, CDR1 is MDHEN and CDR2 is SYDVKM. CDR3 bases: TGTGCCAGCAGTTCGGAGGTTCGGGAGACCCAGTACTTC. It specifies CASSSEVRETQYF.

The rearrangement uses TRBV7-9 and TRBJ2-4, with TRBD2 identical over 7 bases. This CDR3 region has 15 residues. Per the germline V gene, CDR1 is SEHNR and CDR2 is FQNEAQ (reference sequence). The V and J ends lost 5 bases and 3 bases, in that order; junction bases with no gene match: 7. As DNA, the CDR3 is TGTGCCAGCAGCGCCCTGGCTAGCGGCAAAAACATTCAGTACTTC. Protein sequence: CASSALASGKNIQYF.

The genes are TRBV5-1 and TRBJ1-2; D remains ambiguous. V was pared by 0 bases and J by 8 bases, with 11 bases between. This CDR3 region has 13 residues. Germline CDR1 reads SGHRS; CDR2 reads YFSETQ. CDR3 in amino acids: CASSLDNQVGYTF. The DNA for the CDR3 is TGCGCCAGCAGCTTGGATAATCAGGTCGGCTACACCTTC. The full variable domain, its missing parts supplied by reference TRBV5-1 and TRBJ1-2, is KAGVTQTPRYLIKTRGQQVTLSCSPISGHRSVSWYQQTPGQGLQFLFEYFSETQRNKGNFPGRFSGRQFSNSRSEMNVSTLELGDSALYLCASSLDNQVGYTFGSGTRLTVV.

The CDR3 sequence is CASSLVGREIWEQYF. The DNA for the CDR3 is TGTGCCAGCAGTCTTGTAGGGCGGGAGATATGGGAGCAGTACTTC. This rearrangement joins TRBV28 to TRBJ2-7; 7 nucleotides agree with TRBD2. Trimming cost V 5 bases and J 7 bases; bases outside gene matches: 14. This CDR3 is 15 amino acids long. CDR1 is MDHEN and CDR2 is SYDVKM in the germline V gene.

This rearrangement joins TRBV11-3 to TRBJ2-1; D is unclear. Per the germline V gene, CDR1 is SGHNT and CDR2 is YENEEA. This CDR3 has 11 amino acids. With 3 bases removed from V and 6 bases from J, the gap between germline ends came to 3 bases. The CDR3 sequence is CASSFGNEQFF. The CDR3 DNA reads TGTGCCAGCAGCTTTGGCAATGAGCAGTTCTTC.

This rearrangement joins TRBV6-6 to TRBJ1-2, with 7 nucleotides matching TRBD1. This CDR3 comprises 15 residues. V lost 0 bases to trimming and J lost 4 bases; unmatched junction nucleotides: 5. Germline V gene sequence: CDR1 MNHNY, CDR2 SVGAGI (reference sequence). The CDR3 region has the DNA TGTGCCAGCAGTTACTCGACAGGGTCGTTCTATGGCTACACCTTC. It encodes CASSYSTGSFYGYTF.

The chain joins TRBV19 to TRBJ2-7, with 11 bases lining up with TRBD2. The CDR3 is made up of 13 amino acids. After removal of 10 bases from V and 3 bases from J, the junction contained 5 bases not matched to a gene. CDR1 is LNHDA and CDR2 is SQIVND in the germline V gene (reference sequence). The DNA of the CDR3 is TGTGCCACCTCTAGCGGGAGGTACTACGAGCAGTACTTC. It codes for CATSSGRYYEQYF.

The J gene is TRBJ1-4, the V gene TRBV5-1; D is undetermined. CDR3 length: 15 residues. V was cut by 5 bases and J by 3 bases, with 14 bases left in between. Germline V gives CDR1 SGHRS, CDR2 YFSETQ. CDR3 region: CASSREGWANEKLFF. DNA of the CDR3: TGCGCCAGCAGTCGCGAGGGCTGGGCTAATGAAAAACTGTTTTTT.

The chain combines TRBV23-1 with TRBJ1-2, with D unclear. TRBV23-1 is sorted into the ORF group, with uncertain function. Between the trimmed V and J ends, which lost 4 bases and 2 bases, there was a span of 5 bases. The length of the CDR3 is 12 residues. CDR3 sequence (DNA): TGCGCCAGCAGTCCAACGAACTATGGCTACACCTTC. This translates into CASSPTNYGYTF.

The rearrangement links TRBV28 to TRBJ2-3; 12 positions match TRBD2. V trimming: 2 bases; J trimming: 6 bases; junction bases outside the gene matches: 9. CDR3 length: 17 residues. Germline V lookup: CDR1 MDHEN, CDR2 SYDVKM. This CDR3 reads CASSLVTSGRKQDTQYF. The CDR3 nucleotides read TGTGCCAGCAGTTTAGTCACTAGCGGGAGGAAGCAGGATACGCAGTATTTT.

A word on this clone: Within the sample, other DNA sequences also encode this same CDR3. In nucleotides, the CDR3 is TGTGCCAGCCGGGGGGACAGCAATCAGCCCCAGCATTTT. Its translation is CASRGDSNQPQHF. This sequence joins TRBV2 and TRBJ1-5, with a weak D call TRBD1 (5 bases). Trimming stripped 8 bases from V and 1 base from J, with 9 bases between. Germline-derived CDR1 and CDR2 are SNHLY and FYNNEI. This CDR3 is built from 13 residues.

The rearrangement joins TRBV19 to TRBJ2-1; D is perhaps TRBD2 (6 bases). Germline V gene lookup returns CDR1 LNHDA and CDR2 SQIVND (reference sequence). CDR3 length equals 15 residues. Trimming cost V 0 bases and J 1 base, with 7 bases left between them. This chain's CDR3 is CASSIEGGSYNEQFF. The DNA for the CDR3 is TGTGCCAGTAGTATAGAGGGGGGATCCTACAATGAGCAGTTCTTC.

The chain is built from TRBV28 and TRBJ2-5; D gene unclear. The CDR3 covers 13 residues. V was shortened by 10 bases and J by 1 base, with 13 bases between the two germline ends. The germline gives CDR1 MDHEN, CDR2 SYDVKM. CDR3 amino acids: CATDIGSQETQYF. In nucleotides, the CDR3 is TGTGCCACCGACATCGGGTCCCAAGAGACCCAGTACTTC.

This chain links TRBV5-4 with TRBJ2-3; D is perhaps TRBD1 (5 bases). Germline V gene data show CDR1 as SGHNT and CDR2 as YYREEE (reference sequence). The CDR3 length is 14 residues. Trimming cost V 6 bases and J 2 bases, with 13 bases left between them. CDR3 amino acids: CASTDNRATDTQYF. In nucleotides, the CDR3 is TGTGCCAGCACGGACAACCGGGCCACAGATACGCAGTATTTT.

The V gene is TRBV5-8, the J gene TRBJ2-7; the D gene is possibly TRBD2 (6 bases). V was pared by 6 bases and J by 4 bases, with 17 bases between. Germline-derived CDR1 and CDR2 are SGHTS and YDEGEE. The CDR3 is 14 amino acids. The chain's CDR3 is CASNPRDWGYEQYF. The DNA for the CDR3 is TGTGCCAGCAACCCCCGGGACTGGGGTTACGAGCAGTACTTC.

The gene calls are TRBV2 and TRBJ1-1, with TRBD1 identical over 7 bases. Per the germline V gene, CDR1 is SNHLY and CDR2 is FYNNEI. Trimming cost V 6 bases and J 1 base; bases outside gene matches: 5. The CDR3 covers 14 residues. The DNA for the CDR3 is TGTGCCAGCAGCTGGAGACAGGGGAACACTGAAGCTTTCTTT. Amino acids: CASSWRQGNTEAFF.

This chain links TRBV30 with TRBJ1-5; D is unresolved. The V end lost 2 bases, the J end lost 2 bases, and 7 bases lay between the germline ends. Germline assignment: CDR1 GTSNPN and CDR2 SVGIG (reference sequence). This CDR3 comprises 13 residues. In DNA, the CDR3 is TGTGCCTGGAGTTACAGCGGCAATCAGCCCCAGCATTTT. As protein: CAWSYSGNQPQHF.